The T cell receptor (beta chain) described here comes from a study of shared clonotypes between healthy human individuals. The germline V gene has CDR1 SGHVS and CDR2 FQNEAQ. The V and J ends lost 2 bases and 0 bases respectively, with 7 bases between them. The CDR3 has 14 residues. Data came from immunoSEQ multiplex PCR; TCRdb stores just in-frame clones and leaves some out. The data show 2 million to 3 million clones, 90% to 95% seen once. Sequencing input: naive CD4+ T cells from PBMCs. The subset is: CD45RA+ positively selected. The J gene is TRBJ1-1, the V gene TRBV7-8; TRBD1 might be the D (5 bases). The TCR sequence derives from a man aged 18-30 years in good health. Some clones in this sample may be carry-over from other donors' samples. This CDR3 is CASSLRGLNTEAFF. The CDR3 region has the DNA TGTGCCAGCAGCTTACGGGGGTTGAACACTGAAGCTTTCTTT.